This TCR beta chain was retrieved from a study of vaccination and CD4 T cells after COVID-19. About the research overall: Two of the convalescents were Hispanic, and convalescents were six males and four females. Control cultures were supplied with a CEFX pool, an HIV-1 Nef pool, or no peptide at all.

The CDR3 has 16 amino acids. V lost 5 bases, J lost 2 bases, and 10 bases stayed unmatched. CDR1 is LNHDA, CDR2 SQIVND, per germline (reference sequence). Treatment here: roughly 11-day PBMC culture with coronavirus spike peptide pools or control peptides (ViraFEST assay). Ahead of the COVID-19 pandemic (2011-2018), the CD4+ T cells of the unexposed donor were collected. ViraFEST relied on peptide pools to expand antigen-specific T cells; the TCRs were sequenced afterward. An Oncomine TCR Beta short-read assay was used to sequence the DNA from cultured CD4+ T cells. Each CDR3 protein is one row after TCRdb ran MiXCR on the PCR reads. Among more than 8,500 distinct CDR3 sequences listed, less than 70% were seen once. Concerning this clonotype itself: Antigen: not known.

This sequence joins TRBV19 and TRBJ2-3; 7 bases align to TRBD2. The material sequenced was CD4+ T cells from blood, cultured in vitro. The receptor was derived from a human donor in good health. Here the CDR3 reads CASSPQTSRYTDTQYF. CDR3 in DNA: TGTGCCAGTAGTCCTCAGACTAGCAGATACACAGATACGCAGTATTTT.